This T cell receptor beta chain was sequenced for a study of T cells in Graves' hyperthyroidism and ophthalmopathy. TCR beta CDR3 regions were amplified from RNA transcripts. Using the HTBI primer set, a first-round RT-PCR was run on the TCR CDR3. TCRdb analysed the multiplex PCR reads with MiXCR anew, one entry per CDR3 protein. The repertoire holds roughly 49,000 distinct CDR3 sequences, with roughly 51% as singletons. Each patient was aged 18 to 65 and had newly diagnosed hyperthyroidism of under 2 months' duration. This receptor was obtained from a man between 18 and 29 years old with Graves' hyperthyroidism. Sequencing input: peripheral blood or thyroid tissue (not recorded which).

Here the CDR3 DNA reads TGTGCCAGCAGCTTAGATCGGGGGTCGGACGAGCAGTACTTC. Translation: CASSLDRGSDEQYF. V usage is TRBV7-9 and J usage is TRBJ2-7; D is perhaps TRBD2 (6 bases). The germline V gene has CDR1 SEHNR and CDR2 FQNEAQ (reference sequence). This CDR3 has 14 residues. V lost 1 base to trimming and J lost 5 bases, with 12 bases between them.